This T cell receptor (beta chain) emerged from a study of T cells in Graves' hyperthyroidism and ophthalmopathy. Findings and limits, study-wide: Most thyroid clonotypes with frequency above 0.001 were detected in blood.

The germline CDR1 and CDR2 sequences are SNHLY and FYNNEI. Between the trimmed V and J ends, which lost 3 bases and 4 bases, there was a span of 12 bases. The CDR3 spans 14 residues. The sample holds many counts of this clonotype. Its antigen is undetermined. Amplified TCR beta CDR3 regions derived from RNA transcripts. In the first-round RT-PCR of the TCR CDR3, the HTBI primer set was used. TCRdb re-analysed the multiplex PCR reads in MiXCR, keeping a single row per CDR3 protein. The sample yields about 550,000 distinct CDR3 sequences, less than 25% seen once. Sequences were obtained from blood. This chain joins TRBV2 and TRBJ1-1, with a possible D match to TRBD1 (5 bases). The origin of this receptor is a man younger than 30 with Graves' hyperthyroidism. The CDR3 loop is CASSENGGGTEAFF. DNA for the CDR3: TGTGCCAGCAGTGAGAATGGTGGGGGCACTGAAGCTTTCTTT.